These 19 T cell receptor beta chains were all obtained from the same sample, sequenced in a study of PD-1 blockade in classical Hodgkin lymphoma. Each patient relapsed following autologous stem cell transplantation, and prior brentuximab vedotin exposure differed. Magnetic negative selection purified CD4+ T cells from thawed PBMCs. Libraries were prepared by immunoSEQ multiplex PCR; TCRdb keeps only in-frame clonotypes and omits some of them. The table has roughly 4,400 clones, approximately 90% seen once. The source material was CD4+ T cells from blood, sampled at baseline. These receptor sequences come from a human donor with classical Hodgkin lymphoma.

The gene calls are TRBV5-1 and TRBJ1-4; a weak D match, TRBD1 (6 bases). CDR1 and CDR2 (germline): SGHRS, YFSETQ. There are 14 residues in the CDR3. Trimming removed 2 bases at V and 3 bases at J, with 8 bases between. The CDR3: CASSFEGANEKLFF. The CDR3 DNA sequence: TGCGCCAGCAGCTTTGAGGGGGCTAATGAAAAACTGTTTTTT. Based on the CDR3 plus reference TRBV5-1 and TRBJ1-4, the full variable domain is KAGVTQTPRYLIKTRGQQVTLSCSPISGHRSVSWYQQTPGQGLQFLFEYFSETQRNKGNFPGRFSGRQFSNSRSEMNVSTLELGDSALYLCASSFEGANEKLFFGSGTQLSVL.

The rearrangement joins TRBV2 to TRBJ1-4; the D gene is possibly TRBD1 (5 bases). V gave up 8 bases and J gave up 7 bases, with 8 bases separating them. The CDR3 is 11 amino acids. The germline CDR1 and CDR2 sequences are SNHLY and FYNNEI. CDR3 loop: CASARVEKLFF. The CDR3 DNA reads as TGTGCCAGCGCCAGGGTTGAAAAACTGTTTTTT.

The table lists this clone with a count of one. The chain couples TRBV7-6 to TRBJ2-5; 8 bases agree with TRBD2. CDR1 and CDR2 (germline): SGHVS, FNYEAQ. Trimming at V came to 5 bases and at J to 3 bases, leaving 8 bases not matched to a gene. The CDR3 is 15 residues long. For the CDR3, the DNA is TGTGCCAGCAGCCCCCGGGGCGGGGGGAAAGAGACCCAGTACTTC. It encodes CASSPRGGGKETQYF.

The V call is TRBV5-1, the J call TRBJ1-1; D uncertain. Germline assignment: CDR1 SGHRS and CDR2 YFSETQ. CDR3 length equals 13 residues. V lost 4 bases and J 2 bases, leaving 9 bases between the germline ends. CDR3 in amino acids: CASSVIQNTEAFF. For the CDR3, the DNA is TGCGCCAGCAGCGTAATACAAAACACTGAAGCTTTCTTT.

This clone was seen a single time. J is TRBJ1-2 and V is TRBV5-1; D not certain. The germline CDR1 and CDR2 sequences are SGHRS and YFSETQ. The CDR3 loop spans 11 amino acids. The V and J ends lost 7 bases and 7 bases respectively, with 11 bases between them. The CDR3 reads CASDAGSGYTF. In nucleotides, the CDR3 is TGCGCCAGCGACGCCGGGAGTGGCTACACCTTC.

This rearrangement joins TRBV6-5 to TRBJ2-1; 7 nucleotides match TRBD2. This CDR3 contains 15 residues. Germline loops: CDR1 MNHEY, CDR2 SVGAGI. The J segment lost 2 bases and the V segment lost 6 bases, leaving 7 bases of the junction unmatched. CDR3 DNA: TGTGCCAGCAGGGGGGGGGACCCCGCCTACAATGAGCAGTTCTTC. Translated, it gives CASRGGDPAYNEQFF.

The rearrangement uses TRBV7-2 and TRBJ2-1, with D perhaps TRBD1 or TRBD2 (5 bases each). This CDR3 is built from 12 residues. Germline CDR1 is SGHTA and CDR2 is FQGNSA. V lost 2 bases to trimming and J lost 15 bases, with 14 bases between them. CDR3 coding DNA: TGTGCCAGCAGCTTAAGGGACGGCCAGCGGTTCTTC. Its protein is CASSLRDGQRFF.

This sequence joins TRBV12-5 and TRBJ1-5, with a weak D call TRBD1 (5 bases). Trimming pared 3 bases from V and 3 bases from J, leaving 9 bases between. Germline V CDR1 and CDR2: LGHNT, FRNRAP. This CDR3 contains 14 residues. This CDR3 is CASGFGGDNQPQHF. The CDR3 DNA follows: TGTGCTAGTGGTTTTGGGGGTGACAATCAGCCCCAGCATTTT.

This chain links TRBV18 with TRBJ2-1; D is unresolved. Trimming stripped 3 bases from V and 8 bases from J, with 8 bases between. Germline V gene lookup returns CDR1 KGHSH and CDR2 LQKENI. The length of the CDR3 is 12 residues. CDR3 sequence reads: CASSPSWDEQFF. The CDR3 DNA reads as TGTGCCAGCTCACCTTCATGGGATGAGCAGTTCTTC.

V is TRBV5-6 and J is TRBJ2-7; no clear D gene. Germline values: CDR1 SGHDT, CDR2 YYEEEE. V lost 6 bases and J lost 2, with 12 bases in between. This CDR3 spans 13 amino acids. CDR3: CASTLDGPYEQYF. The CDR3 region has the DNA TGTGCCAGCACCCTCGACGGTCCCTACGAGCAGTACTTC.

This clone was found a few times. The chain is built from TRBV7-9 and TRBJ1-2, with 7 bases aligning to TRBD1. This CDR3 spans 13 amino acids. The germline gives CDR1 SEHNR, CDR2 FQNEAQ (reference sequence). V lost 4 bases, J lost 8 bases, and 7 bases stayed unmatched. CDR3 nucleotide sequence: TGTGCCAGCAGCTACGAGGGGGCGAGAGGCTACACCTTC. Encoded protein: CASSYEGARGYTF.

The chain joins TRBV7-8 to TRBJ1-2, with D possibly being TRBD1 (5 bases). The V gene's germline CDR1 is SGHVS and CDR2 FQNEAQ. Between the trimmed V and J ends, which lost 1 base and 7 bases, there was a span of 28 bases. CDR3 length: 19 amino acids. The DNA of the CDR3 is TGTGCCAGCAGCTTAGGACTGAGCTGGGGACCTAGTCCCCCGGGTGGCTACACCTTC. Its protein is CASSLGLSWGPSPPGGYTF.

The rearrangement joins TRBV4-2 to TRBJ2-1; 8 positions agree with TRBD2. The CDR3 totals 15 residues. CDR1 is LGHNA and CDR2 is YNFKEQ in the germline V gene. The ends lost 5 bases at V and 2 bases at J; junction bases unmatched: 5. CDR3 in amino acids: CASSSSGRAYNEQFF. In DNA, the CDR3 is TGTGCCAGCAGCTCGAGCGGGAGAGCCTACAATGAGCAGTTCTTC.

V gene TRBV6-1 combines with J gene TRBJ2-3; TRBD2 matches at 8 bases. Germline lookup yields CDR1 MNHNS and CDR2 SASEGT. Trimming took 4 bases from V and 3 from J; bases not matched to a gene: 9. The CDR3 length is 16 residues. The CDR3: CASSGLSGGKTDTQYF. The CDR3 DNA sequence: TGTGCCAGCAGTGGTCTAAGCGGGGGTAAGACAGATACGCAGTATTTT.

The chain has TRBV5-1 and TRBJ2-5; D unclear. This CDR3 is 14 amino acids long. The V gene's germline CDR1 is SGHRS and CDR2 YFSETQ. V was clipped by 0 bases and J by 1 base, with 7 bases between them. Here the CDR3 reads CASSLAFVQETQYF. The CDR3 DNA reads TGCGCCAGCAGCTTGGCTTTCGTCCAAGAGACCCAGTACTTC.

The rearrangement joins TRBV19 to TRBJ2-4, with D possibly being TRBD2 (6 bases). Germline V gene sequence: CDR1 LNHDA, CDR2 SQIVND (reference sequence). V lost 4 bases, J lost 1 base, and 14 bases lay in between. This CDR3 is 16 amino acids long. The CDR3 is CASSTAPGSAKNIQYF. In DNA form, the CDR3 reads TGTGCCAGTAGTACCGCCCCCGGGAGCGCCAAAAACATTCAGTACTTC.

The chain is built from TRBV5-6 and TRBJ1-2; D gene unclear. Germline assignment: CDR1 SGHDT and CDR2 YYEEEE. V was trimmed by 2 bases and J by 4 bases, leaving 9 bases between them. The CDR3 runs 13 residues. CDR3 residues: CASSFGQFYGYTF. The CDR3 DNA follows: TGTGCCAGCAGCTTCGGTCAGTTCTATGGCTACACCTTC.

The DNA for the CDR3 is TGTGCCACCAGCGCCCCTGGAAACACCATATATTTT. Protein: CATSAPGNTIYF. This chain joins TRBV15 and TRBJ1-3, with D hard to call. CDR1 is LNHNV, CDR2 YYDKDF, per germline (reference sequence). With 5 bases removed from V and 2 bases from J, the gap between germline ends came to 4 bases. The CDR3 totals 12 residues. The full variable domain, completed using reference TRBV15 and TRBJ1-3, is DAMVIQNPRYQVTQFGKPVTLSCSQTLNHNVMYWYQQKSSQAPKLLFHYYDKDFNNEADTPDNFQSRRPNTSFCFLDIRSPGLGDTAMYLCATSAPGNTIYFGEGSWLTVV.

This chain uses TRBV11-2 with TRBJ1-2; TRBD1 is a possible D gene (6 bases). Trimming took off 2 bases at V and 6 bases at J, with 13 bases between the two ends. The CDR3 runs 14 residues. Germline V lookup: CDR1 SGHAT, CDR2 FQNNGV. CDR3: CASSLFRQANGYTF. CDR3 sequence (DNA): TGTGCCAGCAGCTTATTTCGACAGGCGAATGGCTACACCTTC.